The T cell receptor (beta chain) under discussion was sequenced for a study of CXCR3-negative and CXCR3-positive naive CD8 T cells. Germline assignment: CDR1 SGHRS and CDR2 YFSETQ. The CDR3 has 16 residues. The method, 5' RACE with UMI labels, was used to prepare the TRB cDNA libraries. TCRdb reanalyzed the 5' RACE reads, giving one entry per CDR3 protein sequence and no DNA. In total, the table holds about 82,000 distinct CDR3 sequences. The sequenced sample was naive CXCR3- CD8+ T cells from blood. Subset reported: CD45RO-CCR7+CD27+CD95- naive CD8+ T cells lacking CXCR3 (TNR3-). J is TRBJ2-4 and V is TRBV5-1; TCRdb indicates TRBD2, and absent DNA this call remains unverified. This receptor was identified in a human donor in good health. Some clones in this sample may be carry-over from other donors' samples. This chain's CDR3 is CASSLGTSGGADIQYF. Supplemented by reference TRBV5-1 and TRBJ2-4, the full variable domain reads KAGVTQTPRYLIKTRGQQVTLSCSPISGHRSVSWYQQTPGQGLQFLFEYFSETQRNKGNFPGRFSGRQFSNSRSEMNVSTLELGDSALYLCASSLGTSGGADIQYFGAGTRLSVL.